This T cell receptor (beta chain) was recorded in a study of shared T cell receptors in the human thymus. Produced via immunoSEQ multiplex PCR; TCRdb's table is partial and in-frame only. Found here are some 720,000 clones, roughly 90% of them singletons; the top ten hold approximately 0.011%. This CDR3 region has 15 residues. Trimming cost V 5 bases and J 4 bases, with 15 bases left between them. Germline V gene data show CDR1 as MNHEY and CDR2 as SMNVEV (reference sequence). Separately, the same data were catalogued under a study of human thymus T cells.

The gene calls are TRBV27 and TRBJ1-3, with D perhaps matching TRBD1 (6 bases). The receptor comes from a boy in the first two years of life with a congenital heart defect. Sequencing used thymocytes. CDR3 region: CASSPRGEGGNTIYF. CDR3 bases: TGTGCCAGCAGTCCAAGGGGGGAGGGAGGAAACACCATATATTTT.